A single sample gave rise to the 8 T cell receptor beta chains below, sequenced in a study of CD8+ T cells in alopecia areata (dated by TCRdb to the late 2010s). Libraries were made using the immunoSEQ multiplex PCR assay. RNA was extracted from all samples and reverse transcribed into cDNA as template for TCR sequencing. In TCRdb, the immuneACCESS table is reduced to in-frame sequences with V and J assigned. These tables do not hold every clone; where another copy was compared, an unresolved V gene accounts for under half, and the others remain unexplained. The sample includes 200,000 to 250,000 clones, with 50% to 60% observed a single time. The top ten clones comprise about 1.6% of the sample. The time point label for this specimen denotes: less than five weeks on oral tofacitinib. This specimen's treatment or condition label, interpreted: oral pan-JAK inhibitor, 5-10 mg twice daily. This material consisted of CD4+ T cells sorted from blood, taken at week 4, from a patient treated with tofacitinib. These receptors were taken from a human donor with alopecia areata.

The chain has TRBV11-2 and TRBJ1-1; D remains unclear. V lost 0 bases, J lost 1 base, and 9 bases lay in between. The CDR3 has 15 amino acids. Per the germline V gene, CDR1 is SGHAT and CDR2 is FQNNGV. The CDR3 DNA reads TGTGCCAGCAGCTTAGATGGACGCCCGAACACTGAAGCTTTCTTT. Protein sequence: CASSLDGRPNTEAFF.

This clone was observed a handful of times. The chain is built from TRBV18 and TRBJ2-1; D perhaps matches TRBD1 (6 bases). Per the germline V gene, CDR1 is KGHSH and CDR2 is LQKENI. Trimming left V 2 bases short and J 9 bases short, with 11 bases between. The CDR3 spans 13 residues. The CDR3 region is CASSPTQGAEQFF. CDR3 sequence (DNA): TGTGCCAGCTCACCAACACAGGGTGCTGAGCAGTTCTTC.

V gene TRBV4-3 combines with J gene TRBJ1-2; no reliable D call. The V end lost 0 bases, the J end lost 0 bases, and 5 bases lay between the germline ends. The CDR3 consists of 14 residues. The germline CDR1 and CDR2 sequences are LGHNA and YSLEER. CDR3 nucleotides: TGCGCCAGCAGCCAAGATCTAGCTAACTATGGCTACACCTTC. Translated: CASSQDLANYGYTF.

This clone was counted only a few times. The chain is built from TRBV19 and TRBJ1-1, with D uncertain. Germline-derived CDR1 and CDR2 are LNHDA and SQIVND (reference sequence). Trimming took off 4 bases at V and 2 bases at J, with 8 bases between the two ends. The CDR3 is 13 amino acids. CDR3 nucleotide sequence: TGTGCCAGTAGTACAGACGCCAACACTGAAGCTTTCTTT. Translated: CASSTDANTEAFF.

Remarks on this clone: At one end, the junction sequence differs from germline, possibly due to a read error. The CDR3 bases are TGCAGCGCTAGGGACGCCACTGAAGCTTTCTTT. Its protein is CSARDATEAFF. V and J are TRBV20-1 and TRBJ1-1; tentative D call: TRBD1 (5 bases). The germline V gene has CDR1 DFQATT and CDR2 SNEGSKA (reference sequence). The CDR3 loop spans 11 amino acids.

CDR3 in amino acids: CSVGKGTGPYEQYF. The CDR3 DNA reads as TGCAGCGTCGGGAAGGGGACAGGGCCCTACGAGCAGTACTTC. The chain combines TRBV29-1 with TRBJ2-7; 9 nucleotides agree with TRBD1. Trimming took 6 bases from V and 2 from J; bases not matched to a gene: 8. This CDR3 comprises 14 residues. Germline values: CDR1 SQVTM, CDR2 ANQGSEA.

This chain uses TRBV29-1 with TRBJ1-1; TRBD1 matches at 9 bases. The V segment lost 7 bases and the J segment 5 bases; nucleotides outside the gene matches: 8. This CDR3 contains 13 residues. Germline CDR1 and CDR2: SQVTM and ANQGSEA. The CDR3 sequence: CSAKQGARTEAFF. The CDR3 bases are TGCAGCGCGAAACAGGGGGCGCGAACTGAAGCTTTCTTT.

The chain employs TRBV5-6 and TRBJ1-5; D is unclear. The CDR3 consists of 14 residues. Germline CDR1 reads SGHDT; CDR2 reads YYEEEE. Trimming took off 0 bases at V and 7 bases at J, with 11 bases between the two ends. CDR3 sequence (DNA): TGTGCCAGCAGCTTGGGTCAGGAAGGCCAGCCCCAGCATTTT. Its protein is CASSLGQEGQPQHF.